This T cell receptor (beta chain) stems from a study of blood T cell repertoires in COVID-19 (dated by TCRdb to 2020 to 2021). Study-level background: Samples from collaborators originated in the United States, Italy and Spain and spanned both the acute and convalescent phases of COVID-19. The material from the prospective study consisted of cDNA or gDNA derived from T cells, B-cell-depleted T cells, or PBMCs. The dataset comprised deeply sampled blood TCRbeta repertoires from subjects exposed to, actively infected with, or recovered from COVID-19. The repertoires were made available in a free public database intended to serve as a resource for research on the immune response to SARS-CoV-2. Samples came from the ongoing ImmuneRACE study (first 160 participants) plus 1,254 subjects from 6 global collaborators. Nearly every sample came with metadata listing a de-identified subject ID, COVID-19 status, age in years and sex. Where available, HLA class I and class II types were taken from metadata supplied by the sample provider and were not determined by assay-based typing. What the study reported, not specific to this receptor: The amount of clinical and demographic metadata varied by source and participant and was provided uncurated.

One collaborating source in Seattle enrolled patients while the patients were actively infected and followed the patients over time throughout the course of disease. Each collaborating institution followed its own protocols to collect whole blood in K2EDTA tubes. For TCRbeta analysis, collaborators shipped samples as frozen whole blood, isolated PBMCs, or DNA extracted from either of those sample types. TCRbeta CDR3 regions were amplified from genomic DNA using the immunoSEQ Assay, a bias-controlled multiplex PCR. The source study handled its data this way. Nucleated cell counts per sample were estimated from amplification of reference gene primers within the assay. To quantify the absolute abundance of each unique TCRbeta CDR3 rearrangement, sequence reads were collapsed and filtered. Productive Simpson clonality was computed per sample as the square root of Simpson's diversity index over productive rearrangements. In TCRdb, the immuneACCESS table is reduced to in-frame sequences with V and J assigned. These tables do not hold every clone; where another copy was compared, an unresolved V gene accounts for under half, and the others remain unexplained. The DNA was the basis for D and trimming; V, J and clone size are from that table. In all, the sample holds some 330,000 clones, and over 85% of those were seen once. Of the sample, about 1.7% falls within the top ten clones.

The CDR3 starts with the cysteine, ends with the phenylalanine, and has 13 residues. Only the CDR3 portion is preserved as DNA: 39 bases, with reading frame beginning at the first base. CDR1 and CDR2 were assigned from the germline V gene as SQVTM and ANQGSEA. Clipping removes 4 bases from V and 3 bases from J, with 6 as the unmatched junction base count. Regarding this clone: Its cognate antigen has yet to be identified. Per-nucleotide qualities are absent, and no much larger clonotype sits a single base away. The sample contains more than one DNA sequence encoding this CDR3.

The clonotype comes from a woman in her twenties or thirties with COVID-19, enrolled during active disease. What was sequenced was peripheral blood. Here the chain combines TRBV29-1 and TRBJ2-7, and 7 bases in between align with TRBD2. The DNA sequence is as follows: TGCAGCGTTGGGGGGGGACGGAGCTACGAGCAGTACTTC. Its translation reads: CSVGGGRSYEQYF.